This T cell receptor beta chain comes out of a study of blood T cell repertoires in COVID-19 (dated by TCRdb to the early 2020s). Regarding the research as a whole: Samples covering the acute and convalescent phases of COVID-19 were provided by collaborators in the United States, Italy and Spain. The prospective study material was composed of cDNA or gDNA derived from T cells, B-cell-depleted T cells, or PBMCs. Subjects who had been exposed to COVID-19, were actively infected with it, or had recovered from it provided the deeply sampled blood TCRbeta repertoires that made up the dataset. The repertoires were released in a freely available public database meant as a resource for research on the immune response to SARS-CoV-2. Samples were obtained from the ongoing ImmuneRACE study (first 160 participants) and from over a thousand subjects provided by 6 global collaborators. A de-identified subject ID, COVID-19 status, age in years and sex were almost always included in the sample metadata. Where available, HLA class I and class II types were obtained from metadata supplied by the sample provider rather than from assay-based typing.

Clipping removes 5 bases from V and 5 bases from J, with 9 as the unmatched junction base count. From the cysteine through the phenylalanine, the CDR3 covers 14 amino acids. The read is trimmed to its CDR3 DNA, 42 bases read in frame from base 1. CDR1 and CDR2, looked up from the germline V gene, are SGHRS and YFSETQ. About this clone: Which antigen it targets is not known. Nothing much larger sits one base from this clone, and base qualities are not available.

General study outcomes and caveats: The quantity of clinical and demographic metadata differed by source and by participant and was supplied without curation.

The immunoSEQ Assay, a bias-controlled multiplex PCR, was used to amplify TCRbeta CDR3 regions from genomic DNA. The source study handled its data this way. The number of nucleated cells in each sample was estimated by amplification of reference gene primers within the assay. To quantify the absolute abundance of each unique TCRbeta CDR3 rearrangement, sequence reads were collapsed and filtered. For each sample, productive Simpson clonality was calculated as the square root of Simpson's diversity index across productive rearrangements. In TCRdb, the immuneACCESS table is reduced to in-frame sequences with V and J assigned. These tables do not hold every clone; where another copy was compared, an unresolved V gene accounts for under half, and the others remain unexplained. V and J calls and clone size are copied from that table; D and trimming were computed from the DNA. This sample holds over 250,000 clones; roughly 86% were observed only once. The top ten hold 1.5% to 2% of the sample.

Enrolling through a virtual design, the prospective study's participants ranged in age from roughly 18 to 90 years and lived across about two dozen United States geographic areas. Cohort assignment in the prospective study relied on participant-reported clinical history from a screening survey and a study questionnaire. For ImmuneRACE Cohort 3, a participant was defined as recovered based on two consecutive negative NP/OP PCR tests, clearance by a healthcare professional, or resolution of symptoms. In the prospective study, mobile phlebotomists collected whole blood, serum and a nasopharyngeal or oropharyngeal swab from each participant. Prospective study participants could optionally give additional blood draws and questionnaires over an approximately 2-month period. Before DNA extraction, prospective study blood samples were shipped either frozen or at room temperature.

Sequenced: PBMCs or T cells enriched from blood (not recorded which). The source is a woman aged 60-75 years who had recovered from COVID-19. The receptor chain draws on TRBV5-1 and TRBJ1-1; 7 junctional bases match TRBD1. The nucleotides read TGCGCCAGCAGAGTGGTTGCAGGGGGGACTGAAGCTTTCTTT. Translated, this is CASRVVAGGTEAFF.